This T cell receptor beta chain was identified in a study of T-cell memory formation after mild COVID-19. Overall study: Clusters of TCRs were largely donor specific. Study-level points and caveats: The study found balanced CD4/CD8 in clones contracting day 15 to 85 and a CD4+ lean in later expanders. The appearance of some responding clones in pre-infection memory suggested that cross-reactive memory joined.

Looked up from germline, CDR1 is SEHNR and CDR2 is FQNEAQ (reference sequence). The CDR3 consists of 12 residues. Trimming took 3 bases from V and 4 from J, leaving 7 bases between them. TCRdb re-called the 5' RACE reads through MiXCR, storing one row per CDR3 protein. The sample has 240,000 or so distinct CDR3 sequences, 7.5% to 10% seen once; the top ten hold 22%. Details on this clonotype: Its antigen is unknown.

The source of this sequence is a man younger than 30 who had mild COVID-19 (a few samples of this study predate the infection). Cell type and time point are not known. The sequencing input was PBMCs or a T cell subset sorted from them (not recorded which). The V call is TRBV7-9, the J call TRBJ2-7; no clear D. The CDR3 DNA is TGTGCCAGCAGCTTTACAGTGTACGAGCAGTACTTC. This sequence encodes CASSFTVYEQYF. Supplemented by reference TRBV7-9 and TRBJ2-7, the full variable domain reads DTGVSQNPRHKITKRGQNVTFRCDPISEHNRLYWYRQTLGQGPEFLTYFQNEAQLEKSRLLSDRFSAERPKGSFSTLEIQRTEQGDSAMYLCASSFTVYEQYFGPGTRLTVT.